The 18 T cell receptor beta chains in this list originate from one sample, sequenced in a study of T cells in narcolepsy. Assay: immunoSEQ multiplex PCR; the TCRdb copy retains only in-frame clones and omits some. The table records roughly 34,000 clones, roughly nine tenths of them present only once. The specimen was CD45RA- memory CD4+ T cells from PBMCs. The receptors were sampled from a human donor with narcolepsy.

This clone appeared once. V is TRBV28 and J is TRBJ2-7, with D maybe TRBD2 (7 bases). V was clipped by 10 bases and J by 3 bases, with 19 bases between them. The CDR3 has 14 residues. Germline V gives CDR1 MDHEN, CDR2 SYDVKM. CDR3 sequence reads: CATGRGGSIYEQYF. The CDR3 DNA follows: TGTGCCACTGGACGCGGGGGCTCAATCTACGAGCAGTACTTC. Looking up the rest from reference TRBV28 and TRBJ2-7 gives the full variable domain: DVKVTQSSRYLVKRTGEKVFLECVQDMDHENMFWYRQDPGLGLRLIYFSYDVKMKEKGDIPEGYSVSREKKERFSLILESASTNQTSMYLCATGRGGSIYEQYFGPGTRLTVT.

The rearrangement links TRBV9 to TRBJ1-2; D is unresolved. Germline loops: CDR1 SGDLS, CDR2 YYNGEE. V lost 2 bases and J 8 bases, leaving 13 bases between the germline ends. CDR3 length equals 13 residues. In DNA, the CDR3 is TGTGCCAGCAGCGTTTCCCTGCAGCTGGGCTACACCTTC. It is translated as CASSVSLQLGYTF. The variable domain in full, with the rest retrieved from reference TRBV9 and TRBJ1-2, is DSGVTQTPKHLITATGQRVTLRCSPRSGDLSVYWYQQSLDQGLQFLIQYYNGEERAKGNILERFSAQQFPDLHSELNLSSLELGDSALYFCASSVSLQLGYTFGSGTRLTVV.

This chain joins TRBV10-3 and TRBJ1-4; D unresolved. Germline V gene data show CDR1 as ENHRY and CDR2 as SYGVKD. V gave up 6 bases and J gave up 4 bases, with 9 bases separating them. CDR3 length equals 13 residues. CDR3 residues: CAISGQSNEKLFF. In DNA form, the CDR3 reads TGTGCCATCAGCGGTCAAAGTAATGAAAAACTGTTTTTT.

The chain has TRBV5-1 and TRBJ1-5; D ambiguous. CDR1 is SGHRS and CDR2 is YFSETQ in the germline V gene. Trimming stripped 1 base from V and 5 bases from J, with 7 bases between. The CDR3 is 13 residues long. The CDR3 bases are TGCGCCAGCAGCTTGACGGGAGATCAGCCCCAGCATTTT. Amino acids: CASSLTGDQPQHF.

This clone turned up a few times. V usage is TRBV18 and J usage is TRBJ2-5; possible D gene TRBD1, 6 bases. Per the germline V gene, CDR1 is KGHSH and CDR2 is LQKENI. Between the trimmed V and J ends, which lost 4 bases and 3 bases, there was a span of 6 bases. The CDR3 has 12 amino acids. CDR3 loop: CASSQGEETQYF. Written as DNA, the CDR3 is TGTGCCAGCTCACAGGGGGAAGAGACCCAGTACTTC.

The chain uses TRBV6-6 and TRBJ1-1, with D maybe TRBD1 (5 bases). V was cut by 0 bases and J by 4 bases, with 9 bases left in between. The length of the CDR3 is 14 residues. CDR1 is MNHNY and CDR2 is SVGAGI in the germline V gene (reference sequence). This CDR3 is CASSYSGQGTEAFF. The CDR3 DNA reads as TGTGCCAGCAGTTACTCCGGCCAGGGCACTGAAGCTTTCTTT.

The chain employs TRBV6-1 and TRBJ1-5; D is possibly TRBD1 (5 bases). The germline gives CDR1 MNHNS, CDR2 SASEGT. The CDR3 is made up of 14 amino acids. V lost 3 bases and J lost 10, with 16 bases in between. The CDR3 DNA reads as TGTGCCAGCAGTGAGGCGGGGCCCCTCGTCCCCCAGCATTTT. Its protein is CASSEAGPLVPQHF.

The V gene is TRBV9, the J gene TRBJ2-5; 13 nucleotides line up with TRBD2. V shed 4 bases, J shed 2 bases, and the junction held 8 bases outside the gene matches. The CDR3 spans 17 residues. Looked up from germline, CDR1 is SGDLS and CDR2 is YYNGEE. The CDR3 bases are TGTGCCAGCAGCCCACCGGGACTAGCGGGGAGACAAGAGACCCAGTACTTC. The encoded protein is CASSPPGLAGRQETQYF.

V is TRBV4-1 and J is TRBJ2-3; D tentatively reads TRBD1 or TRBD2 (5 bases each). The germline V gene encodes CDR1 MGHRA and CDR2 YSYEKL. Trimming removed 6 bases from V and 0 bases from J, with 16 bases in between. CDR3 size: 16 residues. CDR3 in amino acids: CASRYTWGPSTDTQYF. Here the CDR3 DNA reads TGCGCCAGCAGGTACACCTGGGGACCTAGCACAGATACGCAGTATTTT.

The chain combines TRBV6-1 with TRBJ2-7; D remains ambiguous. Germline V gene lookup returns CDR1 MNHNS and CDR2 SASEGT. Trimming shortened V by 7 bases and J by 2 bases, and 12 bases separated the two germline ends. This CDR3 is 13 amino acids long. The CDR3 sequence is CASNFPRTYEQYF. As DNA, the CDR3 is TGTGCCAGCAATTTTCCACGGACCTACGAGCAGTACTTC.

Written as DNA, the CDR3 is TGTGCCAGCAGCTTGTATGGGACAGGGGAAAACACTGAAGCTTTCTTT. Translating it yields CASSLYGTGENTEAFF. J is TRBJ1-1 and V is TRBV5-6, with 10 bases identical to TRBD1. Germline CDR1 is SGHDT and CDR2 is YYEEEE. CDR3 size: 16 residues. The V gene end was trimmed by 1 base and the J gene end by 2 bases; junction bases not matched to a gene: 5.

A note on this clone: Different DNA sequences within this sample yield the same CDR3. The chain recombines TRBV5-1 with TRBJ2-7; unclear D gene. The CDR3 is 13 residues long. With 0 bases removed from V and 2 bases from J, the gap between germline ends came to 6 bases. Germline V gene lookup returns CDR1 SGHRS and CDR2 YFSETQ. CDR3 loop: CASSLGPAYEQYF. In nucleotides, the CDR3 is TGCGCCAGCAGCTTGGGGCCAGCCTACGAGCAGTACTTC.

V usage is TRBV7-3 and J usage is TRBJ2-2; the D is unclear. The CDR3 is 16 amino acids. The germline V gene has CDR1 SGHTA and CDR2 FQGTGA. Trimming stripped 4 bases from V and 0 bases from J, with 12 bases between. Written as DNA, the CDR3 is TGTGCCAGCAGCTCGACGGCTGCTTCGAACACCGGGGAGCTGTTTTTT. Encoded protein: CASSSTAASNTGELFF. Combining the CDR3 with reference TRBV7-3 and TRBJ2-2 gives the whole variable domain GAGVSQTPSNKVTEKGKYVELRCDPISGHTALYWYRQSLGQGPEFLIYFQGTGAADDSGLPNDRFFAVRPEGSVSTLKIQRTERGDSAVYLCASSSTAASNTGELFFGEGSRLTVL.

This clone was seen a few times. The chain employs TRBV4-3 and TRBJ2-2, with unresolved D. The CDR3 spans 13 residues. Deletions cut 2 bases from V and 8 bases from J, with 9 bases between. CDR1 and CDR2 from the germline V gene are LGHNA and YSLEER. For the CDR3, the DNA is TGCGCCAGCAGCCAACGGCTCGGGGGGGAGCTGTTTTTT. It encodes CASSQRLGGELFF.

The rearrangement joins TRBV5-6 to TRBJ2-7; possibly TRBD2 for D (5 bases). The CDR3 length is 16 residues. The germline CDR1 and CDR2 sequences are SGHDT and YYEEEE. Trimming removed 1 base from V and 0 bases from J, with 14 bases in between. The CDR3 DNA is TGTGCCAGCAGCTTGCGGCCTTTAGGAGGCTCCTACGAGCAGTACTTC. Translated: CASSLRPLGGSYEQYF.

The V and J genes are TRBV10-3 and TRBJ2-7; 9 bases match TRBD1. V dropped 5 bases and J dropped 0; count of bases not matched to a gene: 8. The CDR3 is 16 residues long. Per germline, CDR1 ENHRY and CDR2 SYGVKD. DNA of the CDR3: TGTGCCATCAGTCAACGCGGGACAGGGAGCTCCTACGAGCAGTACTTC. Translation: CAISQRGTGSSYEQYF.

Concerning this clone itself: One end of the junction does not line up with germline, which may come from a read error. The chain joins TRBV5-1 to TRBJ2-7, with D perhaps given as TRBD1 or TRBD2 (5 bases each). Germline values: CDR1 SGHRS, CDR2 YFSETQ. The CDR3 runs to 14 residues. The DNA of the CDR3 is TGCGCCAGCAGCGGGACGGCAGACTCCTACGAGCAGTGCTTC. As protein: CASSGTADSYEQCF.

The table lists this clone with a few counts. The J gene is TRBJ2-3, the V gene TRBV5-6, with D possibly TRBD1 on 6 matching bases. This CDR3 region has 15 residues. In germline, CDR1 is SGHDT, CDR2 YYEEEE. Trimming left V 4 bases short and J 8 bases short, with 20 bases between. CDR3 region: CASSRPGHLTGTQYF. The CDR3 nucleotides are TGTGCCAGCAGCCGACCGGGACACCTCACCGGTACGCAGTATTTT.